Below, 32 T cell receptor beta chains from the same sample are listed, as sequenced in a study of control samples from healthy donors and cancer patients (dated by TCRdb to the early 2020s). The library was generated by the immunoSEQ multiplex PCR assay. TCRdb limited this immuneACCESS table to in-frame rearrangements with V and J called. A share of clones is missing; checked studies link under half to unresolved V genes, and the rest is unexplained. A total of tens of thousands of clones appear in this sample, approximately 89% of them only once. The ten largest make up approximately 5.5% of the sample. Source material: PBMCs. The receptors derive from a man aged 55 to 70 with colorectal cancer.

The rearrangement joins TRBV11-3 to TRBJ2-2; D gene unclear. Germline V gene data show CDR1 as SGHNT and CDR2 as YENEEA. Trimming removed 3 bases from V and 5 bases from J, with 13 bases in between. The CDR3 loop spans 15 amino acids. CDR3 in DNA: TGTGCCAGCAGCTTGGATCAGAGGAATACCGGGGAGCTGTTTTTT. The encoded protein is CASSLDQRNTGELFF.

The chain combines TRBV28 with TRBJ1-6; D remains unclear. Trimming pared 6 bases from V and 4 bases from J, leaving 19 bases between. The CDR3 totals 17 residues. Germline CDR1 reads MDHEN; CDR2 reads SYDVKM. This CDR3 is CASSSVGRTVYNSPLHF. The CDR3 DNA sequence: TGTGCCAGCAGCTCAGTGGGTAGGACCGTATATAATTCACCCCTCCACTTT.

The chain links TRBV11-3 to TRBJ1-1; 11 bases align to TRBD1. This CDR3 has 17 amino acids. V dropped 5 bases and J dropped 2; count of bases not matched to a gene: 10. The germline gives CDR1 SGHNT, CDR2 YENEEA. The CDR3, as DNA: TGTGCCAGCAGCCTCCGGACAGGGGGCTCCTATAACACTGAAGCTTTCTTT. It encodes CASSLRTGGSYNTEAFF.

This chain links TRBV6-5 with TRBJ2-1; D is uncertain. Germline V gene sequence: CDR1 MNHEY, CDR2 SVGAGI. V lost 8 bases, J lost 5 bases, and 16 bases lay in between. CDR3 length equals 14 residues. The CDR3 loop is CASVAWGLNNEQFF. The CDR3 DNA is TGTGCCAGCGTGGCTTGGGGTTTAAACAATGAGCAGTTCTTC.

This chain connects TRBV5-1 to TRBJ1-5; 9 nucleotides align to TRBD1. The CDR3 sequence is 15 residues long. The V segment lost 3 bases and the J segment 5 bases; nucleotides outside the gene matches: 6. The germline CDR1 and CDR2 sequences are SGHRS and YFSETQ. In DNA, the CDR3 is TGCGCCAGCAGCTCGACAGGGGGGATCGATCAGCCCCAGCATTTT. It encodes CASSSTGGIDQPQHF.

The chain employs TRBV6-5 and TRBJ2-5; possible D gene TRBD1, 6 bases. V was trimmed by 9 bases and J by 1 base, leaving 12 bases between them. The CDR3 has 13 residues. From germline, CDR1 is MNHEY and CDR2 SVGAGI. The CDR3 here is CASIGQFQETQYF. The CDR3 bases are TGTGCCAGTATTGGACAGTTCCAAGAGACCCAGTACTTC.

V and J are TRBV19 and TRBJ2-6, with 10 bases lining up with TRBD1. Per germline, CDR1 LNHDA and CDR2 SQIVND (reference sequence). The length of the CDR3 is 17 residues. V lost 4 bases, J lost 1 base, and 4 bases stayed unmatched. CDR3 region: CASSSRDRGSGANVLTF. CDR3 DNA sequence: TGTGCCAGTAGTAGCCGGGACAGGGGATCTGGGGCCAACGTCCTGACTTTC.

This clone was observed a few times. The chain recombines TRBV6-1 with TRBJ1-3; D is undetermined. The length of the CDR3 is 13 residues. V lost 3 bases, J lost 3 bases, and 6 bases lay in between. Per the germline V gene, CDR1 is MNHNS and CDR2 is SASEGT. DNA of the CDR3: TGTGCCAGCAGTGACCTCAGTGGAAACACCATATATTTT. Its translation: CASSDLSGNTIYF.

The chain combines TRBV6-5 with TRBJ1-1, with a weak D call TRBD1 (6 bases). The V gene lost 1 base and the J gene lost 1 base, with 7 bases spanning the gap. Germline-derived CDR1 and CDR2 are MNHEY and SVGAGI. This CDR3 spans 14 amino acids. The CDR3: CASSYYRENTEAFF. As DNA, the CDR3 is TGTGCCAGCAGTTACTACAGGGAGAACACTGAAGCTTTCTTT.

The gene calls are TRBV3-1 (or the pseudogene TRBV3-2) and TRBJ1-2; D call uncertain. Trimming stripped 4 bases from V and 8 bases from J, with 11 bases between. CDR1 LGHDT and CDR2 YNNKEL come from the germline V gene (reference sequence). The CDR3 length is 12 residues. Here the CDR3 DNA reads TGTGCCAGCAGCCTCCCACAAGGAGGCTACACCTTC. This encodes CASSLPQGGYTF.

This clone was picked up one time. The chain combines TRBV10-3 with TRBJ2-7; 11 bases are shared with TRBD2. Germline CDR1 and CDR2: ENHRY and SYGVKD. The ends lost 4 bases at V and 0 bases at J; junction bases unmatched: 8. The CDR3 covers 17 residues. The CDR3 reads CAISGASGGQSSYEQYF. The CDR3 region has the DNA TGTGCCATCAGTGGGGCTAGCGGGGGGCAGAGCTCCTACGAGCAGTACTTC.

This sequence joins TRBV19 and TRBJ1-5; 10 nucleotides line up with TRBD1. J gave up 7 bases and V 5 bases, and 11 bases lay outside the gene matches. CDR1 is LNHDA, CDR2 SQIVND, per germline (reference sequence). The CDR3 is made up of 16 amino acids. The CDR3 nucleotides are TGTGCCAGTAGTCCAAGGACAGGGGGGGATGGACAGCCCCAGCATTTT. Amino acid sequence: CASSPRTGGDGQPQHF.

The chain employs TRBV5-8 and TRBJ1-1; D gene uncertain. This CDR3 spans 16 amino acids. Germline lookup yields CDR1 SGHTS and CDR2 YDEGEE. V dropped 2 bases and J dropped 5 bases, with 19 bases sitting between them. CDR3 region: CASSFGYRRARTEAFF. Here the CDR3 DNA reads TGTGCCAGCAGCTTCGGTTATAGACGTGCCCGGACTGAAGCTTTCTTT.

This chain's CDR3 is CASSPQGKGNYGYTF. The CDR3 DNA follows: TGTGCCAGCAGTCCGCAGGGGAAGGGCAACTATGGCTACACCTTC. The J gene is TRBJ1-2, the V gene TRBV27, with a weak D call TRBD1 (6 bases). This CDR3 contains 15 residues. Germline V CDR1 and CDR2: MNHEY, SMNVEV (reference sequence). Trimming stripped 5 bases from V and 2 bases from J, with 15 bases between.

Only a few counts were recorded for this clone. The rearrangement uses TRBV5-5 and TRBJ2-1, with 8 bases fitting TRBD1. This CDR3 spans 16 amino acids. V shed 4 bases and J 8 bases; nucleotides not matched to a gene: 14. Germline V gives CDR1 SGHKS, CDR2 YYEKEE (reference sequence). This CDR3 is CASSRGDRTNIDEQFF. The CDR3 DNA reads as TGTGCCAGCAGCCGCGGGGACAGGACCAACATTGATGAGCAGTTCTTC.

The chain links TRBV18 to TRBJ2-5, with TRBD2 matching 8 bases. This CDR3 has 13 residues. V was pared by 3 bases and J by 5 bases, with 2 bases of the junction left unmatched. The germline gives CDR1 KGHSH, CDR2 LQKENI. CDR3 protein: CASSPGLGETQYF. In DNA, the CDR3 is TGTGCCAGCTCACCGGGACTAGGGGAGACCCAGTACTTC.

The chain recombines TRBV29-1 with TRBJ1-2; tentative D call: TRBD1 (6 bases). The V and J ends lost 4 bases and 8 bases respectively, with 23 bases between them. This CDR3 has 15 residues. Germline V gene lookup returns CDR1 SQVTM and CDR2 ANQGSEA. CDR3 protein: CSVGDRSQGTGGYTF. The CDR3 nucleotides are TGCAGCGTTGGTGACAGGTCCCAGGGCACAGGGGGCTACACCTTC.

This clone was seen just once. The chain recombines TRBV7-9 with TRBJ2-7; 8 nucleotides match TRBD1. Trimming removed 1 base from V and 6 bases from J; junction bases left unmatched: 5. The CDR3 covers 14 residues. CDR1 is SEHNR and CDR2 is FQNEAQ in the germline V gene (reference sequence). The CDR3 loop reads CASSLGTGMGEQYF. CDR3 bases: TGTGCCAGCAGCTTAGGGACAGGGATGGGCGAGCAGTACTTC.

This clone showed up just once. The chain recombines TRBV6-1 with TRBJ1-3; D gene ambiguous. CDR3 size: 14 residues. Germline V gene lookup returns CDR1 MNHNS and CDR2 SASEGT. Deletions cut 2 bases from V and 1 base from J, with 6 bases between. The CDR3 sequence is CASSEPVSGNTIYF. DNA for the CDR3: TGTGCCAGCAGTGAACCCGTTTCTGGAAACACCATATATTTT.

The chain has TRBV7-9 and TRBJ1-3; D unclear. Trimming took off 6 bases at V and 0 bases at J, with 18 bases between the two ends. Per germline, CDR1 SEHNR and CDR2 FQNEAQ (reference sequence). This CDR3 comprises 17 residues. CDR3 in amino acids: CASRFTQVSGSGNTIYF. CDR3 DNA sequence: TGTGCCAGCAGATTTACCCAGGTGTCGGGCTCTGGAAACACCATATATTTT.

This clone was counted between two and nine times. V usage is TRBV10-3 and J usage is TRBJ1-1, with D tentatively TRBD1 (6 bases). The ends were cut back, 8 bases at V and 4 bases at J, with 17 bases in the middle. The CDR3 length is 14 residues. Germline CDR1 and CDR2: ENHRY and SYGVKD. For the CDR3, the DNA is TGTGCCATCCGGTCCGGGGGCGGAGGCACTGAAGCTTTCTTT. This encodes CAIRSGGGGTEAFF.

The rearrangement uses TRBV4-1 and TRBJ1-5, with D perhaps matching TRBD1 (5 bases). Trimming took off 0 bases at V and 2 bases at J, with 14 bases between the two ends. The V gene's germline CDR1 is MGHRA and CDR2 YSYEKL. The CDR3 contains 17 residues. CDR3 residues: CASSQDTTPRGNQPQHF. As DNA, the CDR3 is TGCGCCAGCAGCCAAGATACCACACCCAGGGGCAATCAGCCCCAGCATTTT.

This clone was observed once. The chain couples TRBV4-1 to TRBJ2-4; tentative D call: TRBD1 (6 bases). With 2 bases removed from V and 3 bases from J, the gap between germline ends came to 11 bases. The CDR3 consists of 15 residues. The germline gives CDR1 MGHRA, CDR2 YSYEKL. CDR3 coding DNA: TGCGCCAGCAGCCAATTGGGGGACAACAAAAACATTCAGTACTTC. Its protein product is CASSQLGDNKNIQYF.

J is TRBJ1-2 and V is TRBV4-1; 9 nucleotides match TRBD1. Germline V gives CDR1 MGHRA, CDR2 YSYEKL. The length of the CDR3 is 15 residues. The ends lost 1 base at V and 8 bases at J; junction bases unmatched: 8. CDR3 DNA sequence: TGCGCCAGCAGCCAAGGCCGGGGACAGGGTGGGGGCTACACCTTC. It encodes CASSQGRGQGGGYTF.

The chain links TRBV4-3 to TRBJ1-5, with D possibly matching TRBD1 (5 bases). Between the trimmed V and J ends, which lost 1 base and 4 bases, there was a span of 11 bases. Germline-derived CDR1 and CDR2 are LGHNA and YSLEER. The CDR3 loop spans 15 amino acids. The CDR3 coding sequence is TGCGCCAGCAGCCAAGGAATGGCAGGGAATCAGCCCCAGCATTTT. This gives the protein CASSQGMAGNQPQHF.

The chain uses TRBV7-2 and TRBJ2-1; 9 bases match TRBD2. CDR1 and CDR2 (germline): SGHTA, FQGNSA. This CDR3 region has 18 residues. V shed 2 bases and J 0 bases; nucleotides not matched to a gene: 8. The CDR3 spells CASSLLLAGAFSYNEQFF. CDR3 nucleotide sequence: TGTGCCAGCAGCTTATTGTTAGCGGGGGCCTTCTCCTACAATGAGCAGTTCTTC.

V and J are TRBV6-5 and TRBJ2-7; 7 nucleotides match TRBD1. After removal of 7 bases from V and 0 bases from J, the junction contained 6 bases not matched to a gene. Looked up from germline, CDR1 is MNHEY and CDR2 is SVGAGI. The CDR3 sequence is 14 residues long. DNA of the CDR3: TGTGCCAGCACCCGGACAGGCCGCTCCTACGAGCAGTACTTC. Protein sequence: CASTRTGRSYEQYF.

The chain has TRBV5-4 and TRBJ2-7; TRBD2 is a possible D gene (7 bases). Trimming cost V 7 bases and J 6 bases, with 20 bases left between them. This CDR3 contains 14 residues. Germline V lookup: CDR1 SGHNT, CDR2 YYREEE (reference sequence). The CDR3 is CASGEGGPVSEQYF. The CDR3 coding sequence is TGTGCCAGCGGGGAGGGGGGGCCGGTAAGCGAGCAGTACTTC.

The J gene is TRBJ1-2, the V gene TRBV19; unclear D gene. The V and J ends lost 6 bases and 7 bases respectively, with 12 bases between them. Germline loops: CDR1 LNHDA, CDR2 SQIVND (reference sequence). The CDR3 length is 12 residues. This chain's CDR3 is CASSKSVAGYTF. CDR3 nucleotide sequence: TGTGCCAGTAGCAAGTCAGTGGCTGGCTACACCTTC.

The CDR3 DNA reads as TGTGCCAGCTCTCCGCTCACTAGGAACACTGAAGCTTTCTTT. It is translated as CASSPLTRNTEAFF. V usage is TRBV18 and J usage is TRBJ1-1; D unclear. Trimming shortened V by 6 bases and J by 1 base, and 12 bases separated the two germline ends. Germline loops: CDR1 KGHSH, CDR2 LQKENI. The CDR3 totals 14 residues.

The chain recombines TRBV11-2 with TRBJ1-2; 10 bases fit TRBD1. V was clipped by 5 bases and J by 5 bases; unmatched bases: 8. This CDR3 has 15 amino acids. Germline V lookup: CDR1 SGHAT, CDR2 FQNNGV. The CDR3 spells CASSPRDRGSYGYTF. DNA of the CDR3: TGTGCCAGCAGCCCCCGGGACAGGGGATCATATGGCTACACCTTC. The full variable domain, its missing parts supplied by reference TRBV11-2 and TRBJ1-2, is EAGVAQSPRYKIIEKRQSVAFWCNPISGHATLYWYQQILGQGPKLLIQFQNNGVVDDSQLPKDRFSAERLKGVDSTLKIQPAKLEDSAVYLCASSPRDRGSYGYTFGSGTRLTVV.

The rearrangement joins TRBV18 to TRBJ2-7; D perhaps matches TRBD2 (5 bases). CDR1 and CDR2 (germline): KGHSH, LQKENI. The V end lost 4 bases, the J end lost 3 bases, and 10 bases lay between the germline ends. This CDR3 comprises 13 residues. In DNA form, the CDR3 reads TGTGCCAGCTCACAAGGCGACTACTACGAGCAGTACTTC. It translates to CASSQGDYYEQYF.